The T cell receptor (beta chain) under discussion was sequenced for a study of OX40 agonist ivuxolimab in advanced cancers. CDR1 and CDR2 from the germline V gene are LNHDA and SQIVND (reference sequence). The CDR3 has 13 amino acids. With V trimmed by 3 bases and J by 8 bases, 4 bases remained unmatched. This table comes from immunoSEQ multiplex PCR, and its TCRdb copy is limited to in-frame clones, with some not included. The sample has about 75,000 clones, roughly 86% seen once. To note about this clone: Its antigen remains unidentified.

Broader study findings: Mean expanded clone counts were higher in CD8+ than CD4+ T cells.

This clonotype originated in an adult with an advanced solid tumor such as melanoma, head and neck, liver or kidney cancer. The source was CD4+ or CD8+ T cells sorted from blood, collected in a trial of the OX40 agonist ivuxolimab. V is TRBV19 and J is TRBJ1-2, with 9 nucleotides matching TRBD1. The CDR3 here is CASSMDRGRGYTF. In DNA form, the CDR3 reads TGTGCCAGTAGTATGGACAGGGGTAGAGGCTACACCTTC.